This T cell receptor beta chain is from a study of blood T cells in healthy people across ages. This CDR3 has 15 residues. Germline V gene data show CDR1 as SGHRS and CDR2 as YFSETQ. Trimming left V 1 base short and J 2 bases short, with 12 bases between. A second PCR, run for about 7 to 11 cycles, used a sample-barcoded 5' primer plus a J-beta primer mix. TCRdb analysed the 5' RACE reads with MiXCR anew, one entry per CDR3 protein. The sample contains 850,000 to 1,300,000 distinct CDR3 sequences, under 45% of which appear only once. This clonotype was counted a few times. Every donor contributed around 10 milliliters of peripheral blood by blood draw.

The chain has TRBV5-1 and TRBJ2-5; D ambiguous. The receptor comes from a woman between 55 and 75 years old in good health. The source material was blood. CDR3 protein: CASSLQLKQQETQYF. The CDR3 DNA is TGCGCCAGCAGCTTGCAGCTAAAGCAACAAGAGACCCAGTACTTC.